This T cell receptor (beta chain) derives from a study of cytomegalovirus exposure and HLA in healthy donors. Study results and limitations: In an earlier analysis, most TCR beta V segments were productive about 87% or about 30% of the time.

V shed 5 bases and J shed 0 bases, with 11 bases lying between them. Germline CDR1 reads MNHNS; CDR2 reads SASEGT. The CDR3 is made up of 15 amino acids. This clone came up a few times. Its antigen is not known. It was with 60 Vbeta and 13 Jbeta primers that the PCR ran. The assay was immunoSEQ multiplex PCR, and TCRdb's table has in-frame clones only and misses some. The data hold around 41,000 clones, with 51% observed a single time. Sequencing used PBMCs. The source is a man between 60 and 75 years old in good health and CMV-seronegative. The gene calls are TRBV6-1 and TRBJ1-5; no clear D. The CDR3 sequence: CASSSRGNSNQPQHF. The CDR3 DNA is TGTGCCAGCAGTAGTAGAGGCAATAGCAATCAGCCCCAGCATTTT.